These 24 T cell receptor beta chains share one sample of origin, sequenced in a study of blood T cell repertoires in COVID-19. Assay: immunoSEQ multiplex PCR; the TCRdb copy retains only in-frame clones and omits some. The data contain tens of thousands of clones, 87% of them singletons. The sequencing sample was made of peripheral blood. Source of these receptors: a human donor with acute or convalescent COVID-19. The donor label of this sample is uncertain.

V usage is TRBV5-1 and J usage is TRBJ2-1, with 9 positions matching TRBD1. The J segment lost 0 bases and the V segment lost 2 bases, leaving 3 bases of the junction unmatched. CDR1 is SGHRS, CDR2 YFSETQ, per germline. This CDR3 comprises 16 residues. CDR3 sequence: CASSLQGASSYNEQFF. The DNA of the CDR3 is TGCGCCAGCAGCTTACAGGGGGCCAGCTCCTACAATGAGCAGTTCTTC.

The chain uses TRBV11-2 and TRBJ2-3; 13 nucleotides line up with TRBD2. The CDR3 has 16 amino acids. With 5 bases clipped from V and 1 base from J, the junction kept 3 bases outside the gene matches. Germline V gene sequence: CDR1 SGHAT, CDR2 FQNNGV. Here the CDR3 reads CASSPGLAGGTDTQYF. CDR3 bases: TGTGCCAGCAGCCCCGGACTAGCGGGGGGCACAGATACGCAGTATTTT.

The chain employs TRBV28 and TRBJ1-1, with D possibly TRBD1 on 6 matching bases. The CDR3 consists of 14 residues. Looked up from germline, CDR1 is MDHEN and CDR2 is SYDVKM. Trimming shortened V by 3 bases and J by 5 bases, and 13 bases separated the two germline ends. The CDR3: CASSLTGPWTEAFF. The CDR3 DNA follows: TGTGCCAGCAGTTTGACAGGTCCTTGGACTGAAGCTTTCTTT.

The chain recombines TRBV5-8 with TRBJ2-5; 7 bases align to TRBD2. Germline V lookup: CDR1 SGHTS, CDR2 YDEGEE. After removal of 0 bases from V and 2 bases from J, the junction contained 7 bases not matched to a gene. The length of the CDR3 is 16 residues. CDR3 region: CASSLAWRGTQETQYF. DNA for the CDR3: TGTGCCAGCAGCTTGGCCTGGCGGGGGACGCAAGAGACCCAGTACTTC.

The chain joins TRBV4-1 to TRBJ2-1; 9 bases fit TRBD1. This CDR3 region has 16 residues. Germline assignment: CDR1 MGHRA and CDR2 YSYEKL. J lost 7 bases, V lost 2 bases, and 9 bases had no gene match. CDR3 protein: CASSQRQGVEWNEQFF. Written as DNA, the CDR3 is TGCGCCAGCAGCCAAAGACAGGGGGTGGAGTGGAATGAGCAGTTCTTC.

This clone was seen just once. The CDR3 region has the DNA TGTGCTAGTGGTTTGGACCCACACCGGGACAGGGGGCGCGAAGTCCAAGAGACCCAGTACTTC. Amino acids: CASGLDPHRDRGREVQETQYF. This chain joins TRBV12-5 and TRBJ2-5; the match to TRBD1 covers 12 bases. CDR3 length: 21 amino acids. J lost 1 base, V lost 1 base, and 16 bases had no gene match. From germline, CDR1 is LGHNT and CDR2 FRNRAP.

This rearrangement joins TRBV9 to TRBJ2-3; TRBD1 is a possible D gene (6 bases). Germline V gives CDR1 SGDLS, CDR2 YYNGEE. The ends were cut back, 0 bases at V and 3 bases at J, with 14 bases in the middle. This CDR3 region has 16 residues. The CDR3 DNA is TGTGCCAGCAGCGTAGTCCCCAGAACAGGGACAGATACGCAGTATTTT. This gives the protein CASSVVPRTGTDTQYF.

The chain recombines TRBV9 with TRBJ2-7; possibly TRBD2 for D (6 bases). Germline V CDR1 and CDR2: SGDLS, YYNGEE. The CDR3 spans 14 residues. V gave up 4 bases and J gave up 2 bases, with 13 bases separating them. In nucleotides, the CDR3 is TGTGCCAGCAGCCCTACCGGGAGAGCCTACGAGCAGTACTTC. Protein sequence: CASSPTGRAYEQYF.

The V call is TRBV6-5, the J call TRBJ2-5; 9 positions agree with TRBD1. The germline CDR1 and CDR2 sequences are MNHEY and SVGAGI. This CDR3 has 14 amino acids. With V trimmed by 2 bases and J by 5 bases, 3 bases remained unmatched. The CDR3 is CASSYGTGSETQYF. Here the CDR3 DNA reads TGTGCCAGCAGTTACGGGACAGGGTCTGAGACCCAGTACTTC.

This chain links TRBV11-2 with TRBJ2-3; no definite D call. The germline gives CDR1 SGHAT, CDR2 FQNNGV. The ends were cut back, 5 bases at V and 0 bases at J, with 6 bases in the middle. The CDR3 covers 13 residues. The CDR3 reads CASSPSSTDTQYF. CDR3 in DNA: TGTGCCAGCAGCCCTTCTAGCACAGATACGCAGTATTTT.

In DNA form, the CDR3 reads TGTGCCACCAGCAGAGATACGGGACTCGAAGAGACCCAGTACTTC. Translated, it gives CATSRDTGLEETQYF. The chain links TRBV15 to TRBJ2-5; perhaps TRBD2 as D (6 bases). Trimming took 0 bases from V and 3 from J, leaving 11 bases between them. Germline V lookup: CDR1 LNHNV, CDR2 YYDKDF (reference sequence). There are 15 residues in the CDR3. Variable domain in full (rest from reference TRBV15 and TRBJ2-5): DAMVIQNPRYQVTQFGKPVTLSCSQTLNHNVMYWYQQKSSQAPKLLFHYYDKDFNNEADTPDNFQSRRPNTSFCFLDIRSPGLGDTAMYLCATSRDTGLEETQYFGPGTRLLVL.

This chain links TRBV4-3 with TRBJ1-5; 8 nucleotides line up with TRBD1. CDR3 length: 15 amino acids. The V and J ends lost 1 base and 5 bases, in that order; junction bases with no gene match: 4. Germline CDR1 LGHNA, CDR2 YSLEER. The CDR3 spells CASSQGTGPYQPQHF. DNA for the CDR3: TGCGCCAGCAGCCAAGGGACAGGGCCTTATCAGCCCCAGCATTTT.

The gene calls are TRBV5-4 and TRBJ2-7; 9 nucleotides match TRBD1. Germline V gene sequence: CDR1 SGHNT, CDR2 YYREEE (reference sequence). With 0 bases clipped from V and 6 bases from J, the junction kept 4 bases outside the gene matches. The CDR3 totals 14 residues. The CDR3: CASSLGQGVPEQYF. As DNA, the CDR3 is TGTGCCAGCAGCTTGGGACAGGGGGTTCCCGAGCAGTACTTC.

The gene calls are TRBV28 and TRBJ2-5; 11 bases fit TRBD2. This CDR3 is built from 16 residues. Germline-derived CDR1 and CDR2 are MDHEN and SYDVKM. V lost 6 bases, J lost 2 bases, and 8 bases stayed unmatched. CDR3 region: CASSLSSGGLQETQYF. The CDR3 nucleotides read TGTGCCAGCAGCCTATCTAGCGGGGGGTTGCAAGAGACCCAGTACTTC.

The chain employs TRBV23-1 and TRBJ1-2; weak D call: TRBD1 (5 bases). TRBV23-1 is known as an ORF, though its function is uncertain. The germline V and J ends were trimmed by 2 bases and 8 bases, with 24 bases remaining between them. This CDR3 region has 17 residues. CDR3 in amino acids: CASSQEGNRTLSRGYTF. CDR3 in DNA: TGCGCCAGCAGTCAAGAAGGCAACAGGACCCTCTCGCGCGGCTACACCTTC.

CDR3 in amino acids: CASSLTRGNQPQHF. CDR3 nucleotides: TGTGCCAGCAGTTTAACTCGAGGGAACCAGCCCCAGCATTTT. The chain has TRBV28 and TRBJ1-5; unclear D gene. The CDR3 runs to 14 residues. Germline V CDR1 and CDR2: MDHEN, SYDVKM. V was pared by 2 bases and J by 7 bases, with 12 bases between.

This chain uses TRBV3-1 (or the pseudogene TRBV3-2) with TRBJ2-7, with TRBD2 identical over 13 bases. From germline, CDR1 is LGHDT and CDR2 YNNKEL (reference sequence). J lost 4 bases, V lost 0 bases, and 3 bases had no gene match. This CDR3 is built from 16 residues. The CDR3 coding sequence is TGTGCCAGCAGCCAAGACGGGACTAGCGGGGCATACGAGCAGTACTTC. Translating gives CASSQDGTSGAYEQYF.

V usage is TRBV3-1 (or the pseudogene TRBV3-2) and J usage is TRBJ1-1; D ambiguous. Trimming took off 5 bases at V and 1 base at J, with 11 bases between the two ends. The CDR3 totals 14 residues. CDR1 and CDR2 from the germline V gene are LGHDT and YNNKEL (reference sequence). In nucleotides, the CDR3 is TGTGCCAGCAGCATCCAGACGGGGAACACTGAAGCTTTCTTT. The encoded protein is CASSIQTGNTEAFF.

The V and J genes are TRBV2 and TRBJ2-5; D gene ambiguous. The CDR3 is 14 amino acids. Trimming shortened V by 4 bases and J by 7 bases, and 16 bases separated the two germline ends. Germline V gene data show CDR1 as SNHLY and CDR2 as FYNNEI. In nucleotides, the CDR3 is TGTGCCAGCAGTGGAATGGGCCCTTTACGGACCCAGTACTTC. It codes for CASSGMGPLRTQYF.

This rearrangement joins TRBV5-8 to TRBJ2-3; 7 bases map to TRBD1. CDR1 SGHTS and CDR2 YDEGEE come from the germline V gene. CDR3 size: 17 residues. Losses at the gene ends were 0 bases for V and 5 bases for J; bases not matched to a gene: 12. The CDR3 DNA sequence: TGTGCCAGCAGCTTGGGACAGGGTTCCGATACACGAGATACGCAGTATTTT. Amino acid sequence: CASSLGQGSDTRDTQYF.

The chain uses TRBV3-1 (or the pseudogene TRBV3-2) and TRBJ1-1, with TRBD1 as a possible D gene (5 bases). Trimming stripped 1 base from V and 3 bases from J, with 12 bases between. The length of the CDR3 is 15 residues. Germline lookup yields CDR1 LGHDT and CDR2 YNNKEL (reference sequence). The CDR3 nucleotides are TGTGCCAGCAGCCAAGCGCCCACAGGCCACACTGAAGCTTTCTTT. It yields the protein CASSQAPTGHTEAFF.

CDR3 sequence (DNA): TGTGCCAGCACGGGACAGGTTAATGAAAAACTGTTTTTT. Its translation: CASTGQVNEKLFF. This sequence joins TRBV25-1 and TRBJ1-4; 8 positions match TRBD1. V was pared by 7 bases and J by 4 bases, with 2 bases of the junction left unmatched. Germline-derived CDR1 and CDR2 are MGHDK and SYGVNS. The CDR3 has 13 amino acids.

This clone was detected only a few times. The CDR3 DNA follows: TGTGCCAGCAGTTTGAGGCAGGGAGGTAACTATGGCTACACCTTC. Translating it yields CASSLRQGGNYGYTF. This sequence joins TRBV28 and TRBJ1-2; possibly TRBD1 for D (5 bases). Germline CDR1 is MDHEN and CDR2 is SYDVKM. The CDR3 extends over 15 amino acids. V was pared by 3 bases and J by 1 base, with 12 bases between.

The table lists this clone with a count of one. The chain links TRBV4-2 to TRBJ2-7; weak D call: TRBD2 (6 bases). The CDR3 sequence is 15 residues long. The germline V gene encodes CDR1 LGHNA and CDR2 YNFKEQ. Trimming shortened V by 2 bases and J by 4 bases, and 15 bases separated the two germline ends. As DNA, the CDR3 is TGTGCCAGCAGCCAATCGTGGGGGAGCGGGTACGAGCAGTACTTC. This sequence encodes CASSQSWGSGYEQYF.